Shown below are 24 T cell receptor beta chains from a single sample sequenced in a study of metastatic and nonmetastatic thyroid tumors. TCRdb reanalyzed the PCR reads with MiXCR. The data contain 22,000 or so clones, about 20% of them singletons. There were no patients who had received any treatment before thyroid surgery. Material for sequencing was tumor tissue. The source of these receptors is a female donor with papillary thyroid cancer or a benign thyroid nodule (not recorded which). Some clones in this sample may be carry-over from other donors' samples.

This chain uses TRBV20-1 with TRBJ2-3; tentative D call: TRBD2 (5 bases). The V and J ends lost 3 bases and 1 base respectively, with 14 bases between them. The CDR3 is made up of 15 amino acids. Germline values: CDR1 DFQATT, CDR2 SNEGSKA (reference sequence). CDR3 sequence (DNA): TGCAGTGCTAGTACCGCGGGTCTGGGCACAGATACGCAGTATTTT. This sequence encodes CSASTAGLGTDTQYF.

This clone was observed a few times. The chain links TRBV12-3 or TRBV12-4 to TRBJ2-7; 7 bases map to TRBD1. Trimming at V came to 6 bases and at J to 1 base, leaving 12 bases not matched to a gene. The CDR3 length is 16 residues. The CDR3 DNA follows: TGTGCCAGCAGCCCCGTCGACAGGGAGTCATCCTACGAGCAGTACTTC. It yields the protein CASSPVDRESSYEQYF.

This clone was recorded many times. The chain carries TRBV9 and TRBJ2-1; the match to TRBD2 covers 7 bases. The CDR3 loop spans 15 amino acids. V was pared by 0 bases and J by 9 bases, with 9 bases of the junction left unmatched. Per the germline V gene, CDR1 is SGDLS and CDR2 is YYNGEE. CDR3 nucleotide sequence: TGTGCCAGCAGCGTAGGGGGCGGGAGCTCGTTTGAGCAGTTCTTC. This sequence encodes CASSVGGGSSFEQFF.

The rearrangement uses TRBV6-2 or TRBV6-3 and TRBJ1-6; D not certain. The germline gives CDR1 MNHEY, CDR2 SVGEGT. The CDR3 runs 15 residues. Trimming took 2 bases from V and 10 from J, leaving 15 bases between them. The CDR3 reads CASSYASRGTSPLHF. In DNA form, the CDR3 reads TGTGCCAGCAGTTACGCCAGTCGGGGAACATCACCCCTCCACTTT.

This clone was counted many times. The same CDR3 is also encoded by other DNA sequences in this sample. This chain joins TRBV20-1 and TRBJ1-1; D is ambiguous. Trimming took 1 base from V and 5 from J, leaving 17 bases between them. Looked up from germline, CDR1 is DFQATT and CDR2 is SNEGSKA (reference sequence). The length of the CDR3 is 15 residues. For the CDR3, the DNA is TGCAGTGCTAGAGTTGGCGAGGGCTTTATAACTGAAGCTTTCTTT. Residues: CSARVGEGFITEAFF.

This clone was counted between two and nine times. A much larger clonotype is one base distant, so this may be a read error. The sample carries other DNA sequences with the same CDR3. This chain uses TRBV29-1 with TRBJ1-5, with D possibly matching TRBD1 (5 bases). CDR1 SQVTM and CDR2 ANQGSEA come from the germline V gene. The CDR3 runs 14 residues. V gave up 3 bases and J gave up 4 bases, with 13 bases separating them. The chain's CDR3 is CSVETGLGNQPQHF. The CDR3 nucleotides read TGCAGCGTTGAGACGGGGCTGGGAAATCAGCCCCAGCATTTT. Variable domain in full (rest from reference TRBV29-1 and TRBJ1-5): SAVISQKPSRDICQRGTSLTIQCQVDSQVTMMFWYRQQPGQSLTLIATANQGSEATYESGFVIDKFPISRPNLTFSTLTVSNMSPEDSSIYLCSVETGLGNQPQHFGDGTRLSIL.

This clone was recorded a few times. The chain employs TRBV20-1 and TRBJ2-3; 11 bases fit TRBD2. The V segment lost 6 bases and the J segment 0 bases; nucleotides outside the gene matches: 8. The CDR3 contains 16 residues. Germline lookup yields CDR1 DFQATT and CDR2 SNEGSKA (reference sequence). The CDR3 DNA follows: TGCAGTGCCCCCCCGCGGACTAGCGGGAGCACAGATACGCAGTATTTT. Translating it yields CSAPPRTSGSTDTQYF.

This chain joins TRBV7-2 and TRBJ2-5; no reliable D call. Germline assignment: CDR1 SGHTA and CDR2 FQGNSA. V lost 3 bases and J lost 2, with 4 bases in between. The length of the CDR3 is 12 residues. The CDR3 coding sequence is TGTGCCAGCAGCTTGACACAAGAGACCCAGTACTTC. Amino acids: CASSLTQETQYF. The full variable domain, with the rest looked up from reference TRBV7-2 and TRBJ2-5, is GAGVSQSPSNKVTEKGKDVELRCDPISGHTALYWYRQSLGQGLEFLIYFQGNSAPDKSGLPSDRFSAERTGGSVSTLTIQRTQQEDSAVYLCASSLTQETQYFGPGTRLLVL.

This clone was found many times. This chain links TRBV20-1 with TRBJ2-1; the match to TRBD2 covers 11 bases. Trimming took 6 bases from V and 4 from J; bases not matched to a gene: 5. Per germline, CDR1 DFQATT and CDR2 SNEGSKA (reference sequence). The CDR3 sequence is 14 residues long. DNA of the CDR3: TGCAGTGCCGAGGGACTAGCGGATTACAATGAGCAGTTCTTC. As protein: CSAEGLADYNEQFF.

This clone was detected ten times or more. V is TRBV6-1 and J is TRBJ1-3; the D is unclear. CDR1 MNHNS and CDR2 SASEGT come from the germline V gene. This CDR3 spans 16 amino acids. Deletions cut 0 bases from V and 3 bases from J, with 12 bases between. The CDR3 loop reads CASSEAWVEFGNTIYF. CDR3 bases: TGTGCCAGCAGTGAAGCGTGGGTAGAATTTGGAAACACCATATATTTT.

The V call is TRBV20-1, the J call TRBJ2-5; 7 positions match TRBD1. The length of the CDR3 is 15 residues. The V and J ends lost 8 bases and 1 base, in that order; junction bases with no gene match: 13. Per the germline V gene, CDR1 is DFQATT and CDR2 is SNEGSKA (reference sequence). CDR3 sequence reads: CSPEQGYSSQETQYF. CDR3 DNA: TGCAGTCCAGAACAGGGGTACAGTTCCCAAGAGACCCAGTACTTC.

Relative to its sample, this clone is medium-sized. The CDR3 loop is CASSGAGYPDTQYF. DNA of the CDR3: TGTGCCAGCAGTGGCGCAGGGTACCCAGATACGCAGTATTTT. The gene calls are TRBV25-1 and TRBJ2-3; weak D call: TRBD1 (5 bases). This CDR3 has 14 amino acids. Trimming shortened V by 4 bases and J by 4 bases, and 12 bases separated the two germline ends. Germline CDR1 is MGHDK and CDR2 is SYGVNS.

This clone was detected only a few times. This sequence joins TRBV6-1 and TRBJ2-3, with TRBD2 matching 14 bases. V was pared by 4 bases and J by 4 bases, with 1 base of the junction left unmatched. This CDR3 has 15 amino acids. Germline lookup yields CDR1 MNHNS and CDR2 SASEGT. In DNA form, the CDR3 reads TGTGCCAGCAGTGGACTAGCGGGAGGGCCAGATACGCAGTATTTT. Translated: CASSGLAGGPDTQYF.

This rearrangement joins TRBV27 to TRBJ2-2, with no clear D. Germline V lookup: CDR1 MNHEY, CDR2 SMNVEV (reference sequence). This CDR3 has 13 residues. Trimming cost V 5 bases and J 3 bases, with 7 bases left between them. The CDR3 loop reads CASSDSDTGELFF. The CDR3 DNA follows: TGTGCCAGCAGTGACTCGGACACCGGGGAGCTGTTTTTT.

This clone was picked up a small number of times. V usage is TRBV20-1 and J usage is TRBJ1-2; a weak D match, TRBD1 (5 bases). In germline, CDR1 is DFQATT, CDR2 SNEGSKA (reference sequence). The CDR3 totals 13 residues. Trimming stripped 6 bases from V and 4 bases from J, with 15 bases between. The CDR3, as DNA: TGCAGTGCCCCACTGGGGCGGCCCTATGGCTACACCTTC. This codes for CSAPLGRPYGYTF.

V and J are TRBV6-2 or TRBV6-3 and TRBJ1-1, with D unclear. The CDR3 is made up of 17 amino acids. V lost 0 bases, J lost 6 bases, and 20 bases lay in between. Germline CDR1 MNHEY, CDR2 SVGEGT. Here the CDR3 reads CASSYSSGRGLNPEAFF. The CDR3 DNA reads as TGTGCCAGCAGTTACTCAAGCGGGCGAGGTTTGAATCCTGAAGCTTTCTTT.

This clone was seen repeatedly, ten times or more. The V and J genes are TRBV5-1 and TRBJ2-5; no firm D call. The germline gives CDR1 SGHRS, CDR2 YFSETQ. The CDR3 loop spans 14 amino acids. Trimming left V 0 bases short and J 5 bases short, with 11 bases between. The CDR3, as DNA: TGCGCCAGCAGCTTGGCGGGTAGCACCGAGACCCAGTACTTC. Residues: CASSLAGSTETQYF.

V usage is TRBV6-1 and J usage is TRBJ1-2; the D gene is possibly TRBD1 (6 bases). The ends were cut back, 0 bases at V and 8 bases at J, with 13 bases in the middle. There are 14 residues in the CDR3. Looked up from germline, CDR1 is MNHNS and CDR2 is SASEGT. The CDR3 region is CASSEASGGGGYTF. DNA for the CDR3: TGTGCCAGCAGTGAAGCGAGTGGGGGCGGAGGCTACACCTTC.

The chain has TRBV6-1 and TRBJ2-2; D is perhaps TRBD2 (6 bases). V was clipped by 6 bases and J by 6 bases, with 14 bases between them. CDR1 is MNHNS and CDR2 is SASEGT in the germline V gene. This CDR3 has 14 amino acids. In DNA, the CDR3 is TGTGCCAGCAGATCGGGAGAAGGATCCGGGGAGCTGTTTTTT. Translated, it gives CASRSGEGSGELFF.

The CDR3 here is CASSSGQGGTQYF. The CDR3 nucleotides read TGTGCCAGCAGCTCGGGACAGGGAGGTACGCAGTATTTT. The chain recombines TRBV7-8 with TRBJ2-3; TRBD1 matches at 9 bases. The CDR3 covers 13 residues. From germline, CDR1 is SGHVS and CDR2 FQNEAQ. The ends lost 4 bases at V and 8 bases at J; junction bases unmatched: 4.

In its sample, this clone was seen many times. The V gene is TRBV14, the J gene TRBJ1-3; tentative D call: TRBD1 (5 bases). There are 15 residues in the CDR3. V was shortened by 5 bases and J by 2 bases, with 13 bases between the two germline ends. CDR1 SGHDN and CDR2 FVKESK come from the germline V gene. The CDR3 region has the DNA TGTGCCAGCAGCTCGAGGACGGGGGCTGGAAACACCATATATTTT. Translated: CASSSRTGAGNTIYF.

This clone is termed medium-sized. The sample contains more than one DNA sequence encoding this CDR3. V and J are TRBV5-6 and TRBJ2-5, with TRBD2 matching over 10 bases. There are 15 residues in the CDR3. J gave up 3 bases and V 2 bases, and 4 bases lay outside the gene matches. Germline V gives CDR1 SGHDT, CDR2 YYEEEE. CDR3 amino acids: CASSFTLAGKETQYF. The CDR3 region has the DNA TGTGCCAGCAGCTTCACACTAGCGGGAAAAGAGACCCAGTACTTC.

This clone appeared once. Mismatch with germline at one junction end may stem from a read error. The V gene is TRBV11-2, the J gene TRBJ2-1; D is uncertain. Germline V gene lookup returns CDR1 SGHAT and CDR2 FQNNGV. This CDR3 contains 15 residues. The CDR3 sequence: CASSLNSTSYSEQFF. The CDR3 nucleotides are TGTGCCAGCAGCCTCAATAGCACATCCTACAGTGAGCAGTTCTTC.

The V call is TRBV6-5, the J call TRBJ1-4; the match to TRBD1 covers 7 bases. This CDR3 is built from 15 residues. The V and J ends lost 0 bases and 3 bases, in that order; junction bases with no gene match: 1. The germline V gene has CDR1 MNHEY and CDR2 SVGAGI. CDR3 sequence: CASSYSGQANEKLFF. Here the CDR3 DNA reads TGTGCCAGCAGTTACTCTGGACAGGCTAATGAAAAACTGTTTTTT.